This T cell receptor beta chain was sequenced in a study of shared clonotypes between healthy human individuals. Within Nashville, Tennessee resided all donors, each a Caucasian adult. In its sample, this clone was seen a few times. Libraries were prepared by immunoSEQ multiplex PCR; TCRdb keeps only in-frame clonotypes and omits some of them. The sample carries about 96,000 clones, approximately 44% recorded once. Trimming cost V 11 bases and J 0 bases; bases outside gene matches: 5. Germline V gene sequence: CDR1 ENHRY, CDR2 SYGVKD. The CDR3 spans 14 residues. The clonotype was recovered from a woman in her 40s in good health. Some clones in this sample may be carry-over from other donors' samples. The V call is TRBV10-3, the J call TRBJ2-2, with TRBD1 identical over 8 bases. The sample comprised PBMCs. CDR3: CAVSGGANTGELFF. For the CDR3, the DNA is TGTGCCGTATCAGGGGGCGCGAACACCGGGGAGCTGTTTTTT.